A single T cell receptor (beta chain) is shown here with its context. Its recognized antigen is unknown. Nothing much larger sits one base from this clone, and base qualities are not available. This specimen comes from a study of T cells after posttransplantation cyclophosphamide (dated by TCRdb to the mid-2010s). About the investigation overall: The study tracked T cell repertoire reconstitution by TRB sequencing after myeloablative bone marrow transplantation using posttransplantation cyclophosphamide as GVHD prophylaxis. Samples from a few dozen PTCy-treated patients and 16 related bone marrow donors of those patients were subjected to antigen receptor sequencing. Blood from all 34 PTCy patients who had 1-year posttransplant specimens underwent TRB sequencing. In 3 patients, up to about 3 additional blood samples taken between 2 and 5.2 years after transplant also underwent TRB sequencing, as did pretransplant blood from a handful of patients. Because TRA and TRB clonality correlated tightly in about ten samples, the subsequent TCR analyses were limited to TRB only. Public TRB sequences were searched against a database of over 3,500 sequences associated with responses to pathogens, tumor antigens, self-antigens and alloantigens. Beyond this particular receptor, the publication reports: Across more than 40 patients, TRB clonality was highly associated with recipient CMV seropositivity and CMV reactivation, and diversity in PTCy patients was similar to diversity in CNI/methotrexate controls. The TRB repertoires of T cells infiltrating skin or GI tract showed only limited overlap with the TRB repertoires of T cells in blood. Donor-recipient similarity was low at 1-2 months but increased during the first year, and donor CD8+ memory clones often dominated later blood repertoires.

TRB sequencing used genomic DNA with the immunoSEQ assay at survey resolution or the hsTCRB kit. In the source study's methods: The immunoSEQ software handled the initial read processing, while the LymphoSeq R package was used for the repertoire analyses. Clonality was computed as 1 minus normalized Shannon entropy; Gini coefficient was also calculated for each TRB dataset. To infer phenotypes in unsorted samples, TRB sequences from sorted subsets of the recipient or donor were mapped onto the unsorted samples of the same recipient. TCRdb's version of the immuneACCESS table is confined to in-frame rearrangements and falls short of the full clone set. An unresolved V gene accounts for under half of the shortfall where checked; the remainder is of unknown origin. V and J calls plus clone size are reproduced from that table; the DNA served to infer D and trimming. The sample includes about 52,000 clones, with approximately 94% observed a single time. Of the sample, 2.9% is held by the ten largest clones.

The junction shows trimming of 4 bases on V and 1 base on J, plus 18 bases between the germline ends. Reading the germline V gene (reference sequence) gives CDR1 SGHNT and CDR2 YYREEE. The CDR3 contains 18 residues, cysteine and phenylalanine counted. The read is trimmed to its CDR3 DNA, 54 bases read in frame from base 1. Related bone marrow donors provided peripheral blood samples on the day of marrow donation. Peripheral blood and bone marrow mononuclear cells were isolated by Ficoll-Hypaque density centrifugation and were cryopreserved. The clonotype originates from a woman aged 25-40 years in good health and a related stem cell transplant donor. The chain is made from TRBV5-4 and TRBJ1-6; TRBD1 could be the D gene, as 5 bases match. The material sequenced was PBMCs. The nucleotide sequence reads TGTGCCAGCAGCCTCACGTGGGGGGGTGAATCCTATAATTCACCCCTCCACTTT. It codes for CASSLTWGGESYNSPLHF.